These 18 T cell receptor beta chains were all obtained from the same sample, sequenced in a study of blood T cell repertoires in COVID-19 (TCRdb year 2020). The library was built by means of the immunoSEQ multiplex PCR assay. Here the immuneACCESS table is served through TCRdb, limited to in-frame sequences with V and J called. Missing clones are a known gap in these copies; in checked studies unresolved V genes cover under half, and the rest lacks a known reason. The sample table shows roughly 140,000 clones, and roughly 90% are seen once. The top ten hold approximately 2.5% of the sample. Sequencing was done on a sample of peripheral blood. The receptors derive from a human donor in a cohort sampled during active COVID-19.

The V gene is TRBV7-2, the J gene TRBJ2-5; D is possibly TRBD2 (5 bases). This CDR3 contains 14 residues. Germline assignment: CDR1 SGHTA and CDR2 FQGNSA. The V end lost 5 bases, the J end lost 5 bases, and 15 bases lay between the germline ends. CDR3 DNA: TGTGCCAGCAGCCGGTACGGGGTAGGCGAGACCCAGTACTTC. Protein: CASSRYGVGETQYF.

The chain joins TRBV13 to TRBJ2-7; possibly TRBD2 for D (6 bases). The germline CDR1 and CDR2 sequences are PRHDT and FYEKMQ (reference sequence). The V end lost 2 bases, the J end lost 4 bases, and 21 bases lay between the germline ends. This CDR3 has 17 residues. Here the CDR3 reads CASSLTGGREPRYEQYF. The CDR3 region has the DNA TGTGCCAGCAGCTTAACCGGGGGTCGGGAGCCCCGGTACGAGCAGTACTTC.

The chain combines TRBV5-4 with TRBJ2-2; 10 bases fit TRBD1. CDR1 and CDR2 from the germline V gene are SGHNT and YYREEE (reference sequence). Trimming removed 5 bases from V and 7 bases from J; junction bases left unmatched: 8. CDR3 length equals 15 residues. CDR3 amino acids: CASSRLGQGIGELFF. The CDR3 DNA sequence: TGTGCCAGCAGTAGACTGGGACAGGGGATCGGGGAGCTGTTTTTT.

The rearrangement uses TRBV30 and TRBJ2-5; possible D gene TRBD2, 7 bases. Trimming removed 2 bases from V and 2 bases from J, with 15 bases in between. CDR1 and CDR2 (germline): GTSNPN, SVGIG (reference sequence). The CDR3 length is 15 residues. The CDR3 bases are TGTGCCTGGAGTCAATCCGCGGGGGCACAAGAGACCCAGTACTTC. It encodes CAWSQSAGAQETQYF. The entire variable domain, with the rest obtained from reference TRBV30 and TRBJ2-5, is as follows: SQTIHQWPATLVQPVGSPLSLECTVEGTSNPNLYWYRQAAGRGLQLLFYSVGIGQISSEVPQNLSASRPQDRQFILSSKKLLLSDSGFYLCAWSQSAGAQETQYFGPGTRLLVL.

The J gene is TRBJ2-5, the V gene TRBV11-3; 9 nucleotides line up with TRBD2. Germline V gene sequence: CDR1 SGHNT, CDR2 YENEEA. The V gene end was trimmed by 4 bases and the J gene end by 4 bases; junction bases not matched to a gene: 7. The length of the CDR3 is 15 residues. The CDR3 DNA reads TGTGCCAGCAGCTCCGGGACTAGCCTCGGAGAGACCCAGTACTTC. The encoded protein is CASSSGTSLGETQYF.

V gene TRBV5-1 combines with J gene TRBJ1-1; D is perhaps TRBD1 (6 bases). Per the germline V gene, CDR1 is SGHRS and CDR2 is YFSETQ. The CDR3 consists of 15 residues. V lost 1 base, J lost 1 base, and 11 bases lay in between. The CDR3 protein is CASSLRSGENTEAFF. The CDR3 DNA is TGCGCCAGCAGCTTGCGCTCAGGGGAGAACACTGAAGCTTTCTTT.

This clone was picked up a small number of times. V gene TRBV7-2 combines with J gene TRBJ2-5; a weak D match, TRBD1 (6 bases). V was pared by 2 bases and J by 3 bases, with 10 bases between. The CDR3 covers 14 residues. Germline V gene sequence: CDR1 SGHTA, CDR2 FQGNSA. CDR3 in amino acids: CASSLSGTKETQYF. The CDR3 bases are TGTGCCAGCAGCTTATCCGGGACAAAAGAGACCCAGTACTTC. Together with reference TRBV7-2 and TRBJ2-5, the CDR3 gives the full variable domain: GAGVSQSPSNKVTEKGKDVELRCDPISGHTALYWYRQSLGQGLEFLIYFQGNSAPDKSGLPSDRFSAERTGGSVSTLTIQRTQQEDSAVYLCASSLSGTKETQYFGPGTRLLVL.

The V and J genes are TRBV5-6 and TRBJ2-3; 8 bases align to TRBD1. Trimming cost V 4 bases and J 6 bases; bases outside gene matches: 13. CDR1 is SGHDT, CDR2 YYEEEE, per germline. The length of the CDR3 is 16 residues. The CDR3 bases are TGTGCCAGCAGCCCAACCGACAGGGGAGAAAGGGATACGCAGTATTTT. Its protein product is CASSPTDRGERDTQYF.

This clone was seen only once. The chain is built from TRBV5-1 and TRBJ2-3; D is perhaps TRBD2 (6 bases). The CDR3 covers 17 residues. V dropped 0 bases and J dropped 1 base, with 15 bases sitting between them. CDR1 SGHRS and CDR2 YFSETQ come from the germline V gene. CDR3 sequence reads: CASSLDSRGWGTDTQYF. The CDR3 DNA sequence: TGCGCCAGCAGCTTGGACAGTCGGGGGTGGGGCACAGATACGCAGTATTTT.

This clone appeared once. CDR3 protein: CAISESWANGELFF. The CDR3 DNA reads as TGTGCCATCAGTGAGTCTTGGGCTAACGGGGAGCTGTTTTTT. The rearrangement links TRBV10-3 to TRBJ2-2; D uncertain. Trimming pared 0 bases from V and 7 bases from J, leaving 9 bases between. The CDR3 sequence is 14 residues long. Germline lookup yields CDR1 ENHRY and CDR2 SYGVKD.

The chain carries TRBV9 and TRBJ1-1, with 10 bases lining up with TRBD1. This CDR3 comprises 15 residues. Losses at the gene ends were 3 bases for V and 0 bases for J; bases not matched to a gene: 2. CDR1 SGDLS and CDR2 YYNGEE come from the germline V gene. Here the CDR3 reads CASSAGQGLNTEAFF. The CDR3 nucleotides are TGTGCCAGCAGCGCGGGACAGGGGTTGAACACTGAAGCTTTCTTT.

The rearrangement joins TRBV2 to TRBJ1-5; D ambiguous. CDR1 and CDR2 from the germline V gene are SNHLY and FYNNEI. The V and J ends lost 6 bases and 2 bases respectively, with 11 bases between them. CDR3 length: 14 residues. This chain's CDR3 is CASRAGGGNQPQHF. As DNA, the CDR3 is TGTGCCAGCAGGGCCGGAGGAGGCAATCAGCCCCAGCATTTT.

The CDR3 bases are TGTGCCAGCAGCCACGCTCTGGCTAGCGGCCTTAATGAGCAGTTCTTC. Amino acids: CASSHALASGLNEQFF. The chain combines TRBV4-2 with TRBJ2-1; 7 bases line up with TRBD2. Trimming removed 3 bases from V and 7 bases from J; junction bases left unmatched: 12. Germline V gives CDR1 LGHNA, CDR2 YNFKEQ. This CDR3 has 16 residues.

The chain has TRBV28 and TRBJ2-3, with 7 nucleotides matching TRBD2. In germline, CDR1 is MDHEN, CDR2 SYDVKM. The CDR3 sequence is 14 residues long. With 2 bases clipped from V and 1 base from J, the junction kept 0 bases outside the gene matches. CDR3 DNA sequence: TGTGCCAGCAGTTTAGGGGGGGGCACAGATACGCAGTATTTT. Its protein is CASSLGGGTDTQYF.

The chain is built from TRBV23-1 and TRBJ2-7, with 7 bases that match TRBD1. TRBV23-1 is noted as an ORF with a role that remains uncertain. Trimming took 4 bases from V and 0 from J; bases not matched to a gene: 9. CDR3 length equals 16 residues. The CDR3 here is CASSRGSGGSSYEQYF. The CDR3 DNA is TGCGCCAGCAGTCGAGGGTCAGGGGGAAGCTCCTACGAGCAGTACTTC.

This chain joins TRBV13 and TRBJ2-7; D is perhaps TRBD2 (6 bases). Trimming pared 5 bases from V and 0 bases from J, leaving 14 bases between. There are 15 residues in the CDR3. Germline CDR1 and CDR2: PRHDT and FYEKMQ (reference sequence). The CDR3 sequence is CASSKGTASSYEQYF. CDR3 DNA sequence: TGTGCCAGCAGCAAAGGGACTGCGAGCTCCTACGAGCAGTACTTC.

The V gene is TRBV4-2, the J gene TRBJ2-1; 11 bases align to TRBD2. The CDR3 extends over 18 amino acids. Germline V gene lookup returns CDR1 LGHNA and CDR2 YNFKEQ. V shed 2 bases, J shed 4 bases, and the junction held 10 bases outside the gene matches. CDR3 residues: CASSQRGDSGRGYNEQFF. The CDR3, as DNA: TGTGCCAGCAGCCAACGGGGGGATAGCGGGAGGGGGTACAATGAGCAGTTCTTC.

V and J are TRBV4-2 and TRBJ2-7, with 9 bases that match TRBD2. This CDR3 is 15 amino acids long. Germline values: CDR1 LGHNA, CDR2 YNFKEQ. The V segment lost 0 bases and the J segment 6 bases; nucleotides outside the gene matches: 6. The CDR3 DNA reads as TGTGCCAGCAGCCAAGATTGGCGGGAGGGCCGCGAGCAGTACTTC. Protein product: CASSQDWREGREQYF.